This section outlines one TCR beta chain sequence together with its context. Its specificity is not known. A multiplex PCR was run with 60 Vbeta primers and 13 Jbeta primers. The protocol was immunoSEQ multiplex PCR, while the TCRdb copy is restricted to in-frame clones and leaves out a portion. The listing records under 150,000 clones. These data belong to a study of cytomegalovirus exposure and HLA in healthy donors. Study conclusions and caveats: CMV serostatus was the only recorded immune exposure for donors. Productive status was seen about 90% or about 30% of the time for most TCR beta V segments in an earlier analysis.

Germline V CDR1 and CDR2: SGHRS, YFSETQ. Trimming cost V 4 bases and J 8 bases; bases outside gene matches: 4. The CDR3 length is 13 residues. Source material: PBMCs. The receptor was isolated from a woman aged 40 to 50 in good health and CMV-seronegative. The genes are TRBV5-1 and TRBJ1-2; 11 positions agree with TRBD1. The CDR3 is CASSEGQGDGYTF. CDR3 DNA sequence: TGCGCCAGCAGCGAGGGACAGGGGGACGGCTACACCTTC.